Listed here are 13 T cell receptor beta chains from one sample, sequenced in a study of shared clonotypes between healthy human individuals. Sequencing used immunoSEQ multiplex PCR; TCRdb keeps in-frame clones, though not all of them. The sample consists of 850,000 to 1,200,000 clones, 70% to 80% of them appearing once. The sequencing sample was made of memory CD4+ T cells sorted from blood. Noted subset: CD45RA-negative fraction. All receptors derive from a man younger than 35 in good health.

V gene TRBV6-1 combines with J gene TRBJ1-5, with TRBD1 matching over 7 bases. J lost 6 bases, V lost 1 base, and 6 bases had no gene match. Germline lookup yields CDR1 MNHNS and CDR2 SASEGT. The CDR3 loop spans 15 amino acids. The CDR3 protein is CASSEEGAPTQPQHF. CDR3 bases: TGTGCCAGCAGTGAAGAGGGGGCACCGACTCAGCCCCAGCATTTT.

The J gene is TRBJ2-3, the V gene TRBV29-1; tentatively, D is TRBD2 (7 bases). V was shortened by 3 bases and J by 14 bases, with 21 bases between the two germline ends. CDR1 and CDR2 (germline): SQVTM, ANQGSEA. This CDR3 has 13 residues. As DNA, the CDR3 is TGCAGCGTTGATAGAGGGGGGGCTAGCGAATGGTATTTT. Translating gives CSVDRGGASEWYF.

The chain uses TRBV9 and TRBJ2-1; no definite D call. The CDR3 sequence is 14 residues long. Germline CDR1 and CDR2: SGDLS and YYNGEE. The V end lost 4 bases, the J end lost 2 bases, and 10 bases lay between the germline ends. DNA for the CDR3: TGTGCCAGCAGCATCGAACTGGCCTACAATGAGCAGTTCTTC. This codes for CASSIELAYNEQFF. Filled out from reference TRBV9 and TRBJ2-1, the complete variable domain reads DSGVTQTPKHLITATGQRVTLRCSPRSGDLSVYWYQQSLDQGLQFLIQYYNGEERAKGNILERFSAQQFPDLHSELNLSSLELGDSALYFCASSIELAYNEQFFGPGTRLTVL.

The chain recombines TRBV29-1 with TRBJ2-3; D possibly corresponds to TRBD2 (6 bases). The CDR3 consists of 15 residues. Germline V gives CDR1 SQVTM, CDR2 ANQGSEA. V lost 4 bases, J lost 0 bases, and 14 bases lay in between. The CDR3 nucleotides read TGCAGCGTTGGCGGAGCACGGGGGAGCACAGATACGCAGTATTTT. As protein: CSVGGARGSTDTQYF.

There are a few counts of this clone. The genes are TRBV9 and TRBJ2-1; TRBD2 agrees at 8 bases. The ends lost 0 bases at V and 2 bases at J; junction bases unmatched: 1. Per the germline V gene, CDR1 is SGDLS and CDR2 is YYNGEE. The CDR3 consists of 15 residues. In DNA form, the CDR3 reads TGTGCCAGCAGCGTAGGCGGGGGGACCTACAATGAGCAGTTCTTC. Amino acid sequence: CASSVGGGTYNEQFF. Variable domain in full (rest from reference TRBV9 and TRBJ2-1): DSGVTQTPKHLITATGQRVTLRCSPRSGDLSVYWYQQSLDQGLQFLIQYYNGEERAKGNILERFSAQQFPDLHSELNLSSLELGDSALYFCASSVGGGTYNEQFFGPGTRLTVL.

The rearrangement uses TRBV12-5 and TRBJ2-2, with 7 bases fitting TRBD1. The CDR3 totals 22 residues. Looked up from germline, CDR1 is LGHNT and CDR2 is FRNRAP. Germline trimming cut 1 base from V and 0 bases from J; bases unmatched to any gene: 20. CDR3 protein: CASGLGTLVTGYGDSNTGELFF. CDR3 nucleotides: TGTGCTAGTGGTTTGGGAACCCTCGTGACAGGGTATGGTGACTCGAACACCGGGGAGCTGTTTTTT.

The chain employs TRBV11-2 and TRBJ1-4; 10 bases fit TRBD1. The germline gives CDR1 SGHAT, CDR2 FQNNGV. V was clipped by 5 bases and J by 7 bases; unmatched bases: 7. The CDR3 length is 15 residues. CDR3 DNA: TGTGCCAGCAGCCCCTGGACAGGGGGAGTTGAAAAACTGTTTTTT. Its translation is CASSPWTGGVEKLFF.

The rearrangement uses TRBV7-9 and TRBJ2-7; D might be TRBD2 (6 bases). The CDR3 consists of 14 residues. The V gene's germline CDR1 is SEHNR and CDR2 FQNEAQ (reference sequence). V lost 4 bases to trimming and J lost 6 bases, with 16 bases between them. CDR3 sequence: CASSYSGTQGEQYF. In nucleotides, the CDR3 is TGTGCCAGCAGCTACTCCGGGACTCAAGGCGAGCAGTACTTC.

The chain uses TRBV11-2 and TRBJ1-3, with no clear D. The CDR3 is made up of 17 amino acids. The ends were cut back, 0 bases at V and 0 bases at J, with 12 bases in the middle. Germline V gives CDR1 SGHAT, CDR2 FQNNGV. For the CDR3, the DNA is TGTGCCAGCAGCTTAGAACCCCTAATTAACTCTGGAAACACCATATATTTT. Translating it yields CASSLEPLINSGNTIYF.

This clone was observed once. The chain couples TRBV7-9 to TRBJ1-6; D unresolved. The CDR3 extends over 13 amino acids. Germline assignment: CDR1 SEHNR and CDR2 FQNEAQ (reference sequence). The V and J ends lost 1 base and 10 bases respectively, with 8 bases between them. CDR3 region: CASSLGSESPLHF. CDR3 nucleotides: TGTGCCAGCAGCTTAGGGTCGGAATCACCCCTCCACTTT.

The rearrangement uses TRBV11-2 and TRBJ2-3; D might be TRBD2 (6 bases). Germline V gene sequence: CDR1 SGHAT, CDR2 FQNNGV. V lost 1 base and J 3 bases, leaving 17 bases between the germline ends. This CDR3 has 17 amino acids. The CDR3 reads CASSLAQAGRGTDTQYF. For the CDR3, the DNA is TGTGCCAGCAGCTTAGCCCAGGCGGGACGGGGGACAGATACGCAGTATTTT.

In the case of this clone: Other DNA sequences from this sample encode an identical CDR3 as well. This rearrangement joins TRBV18 to TRBJ1-4; no reliable D call. Trimming pared 6 bases from V and 0 bases from J, leaving 11 bases between. CDR1 KGHSH and CDR2 LQKENI come from the germline V gene. The CDR3 length is 15 residues. Written as DNA, the CDR3 is TGTGCCAGCTCCCCTCCGGGAGCAACTAATGAAAAACTGTTTTTT. Translation gives CASSPPGATNEKLFF.

The rearrangement links TRBV10-3 to TRBJ1-4; 8 bases align to TRBD1. Germline CDR1 reads ENHRY; CDR2 reads SYGVKD. V lost 8 bases and J lost 8; bases outside the gene matches: 7. The CDR3 extends over 13 amino acids. The CDR3 DNA sequence: TGTGCCATCCGTGGACAGGGAGACGAAAAACTGTTTTTT. It encodes CAIRGQGDEKLFF.